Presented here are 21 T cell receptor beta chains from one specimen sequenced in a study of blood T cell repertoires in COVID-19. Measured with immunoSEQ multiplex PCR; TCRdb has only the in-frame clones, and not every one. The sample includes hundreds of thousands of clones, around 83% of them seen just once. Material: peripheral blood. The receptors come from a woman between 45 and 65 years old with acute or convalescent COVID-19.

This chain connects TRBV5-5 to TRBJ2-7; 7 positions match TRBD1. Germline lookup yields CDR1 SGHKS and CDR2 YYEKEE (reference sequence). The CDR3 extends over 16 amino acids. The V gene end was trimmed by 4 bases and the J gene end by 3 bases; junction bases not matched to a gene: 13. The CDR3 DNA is TGTGCCAGCAGCCCACCTATGACAGGGTTGGGCTACGAGCAGTACTTC. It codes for CASSPPMTGLGYEQYF.

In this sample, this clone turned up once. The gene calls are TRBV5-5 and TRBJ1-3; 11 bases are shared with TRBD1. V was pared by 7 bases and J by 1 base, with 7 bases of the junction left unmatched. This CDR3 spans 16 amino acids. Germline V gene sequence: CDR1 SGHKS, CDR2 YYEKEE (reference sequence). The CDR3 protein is CASFQRDRGSGNTIYF. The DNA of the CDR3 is TGTGCCAGCTTTCAAAGGGACAGGGGGTCTGGAAACACCATATATTTT.

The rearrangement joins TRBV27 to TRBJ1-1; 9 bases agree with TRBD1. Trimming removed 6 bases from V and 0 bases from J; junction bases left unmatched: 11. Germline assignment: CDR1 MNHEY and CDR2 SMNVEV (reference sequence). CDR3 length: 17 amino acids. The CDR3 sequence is CASRKLGQGLMNTEAFF. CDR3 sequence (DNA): TGTGCCAGCAGGAAGCTGGGACAGGGCCTCATGAACACTGAAGCTTTCTTT.

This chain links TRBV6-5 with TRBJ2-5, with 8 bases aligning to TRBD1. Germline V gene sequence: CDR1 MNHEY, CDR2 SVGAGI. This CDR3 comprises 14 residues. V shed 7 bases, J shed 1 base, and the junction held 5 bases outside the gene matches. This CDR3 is CASNRGTLQETQYF. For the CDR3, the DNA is TGTGCCAGCAACAGGGGGACGCTCCAAGAGACCCAGTACTTC.

The CDR3 here is CASSQRRGLNEKLFF. The CDR3 DNA is TGTGCCAGCAGCCAAAGAAGGGGCCTAAATGAAAAACTGTTTTTT. The J gene is TRBJ1-4, the V gene TRBV3-1 (or the pseudogene TRBV3-2); D is possibly TRBD1 (5 bases). CDR3 length: 15 residues. The germline V gene encodes CDR1 LGHDT and CDR2 YNNKEL (reference sequence). Between the trimmed V and J ends, which lost 2 bases and 5 bases, there was a span of 12 bases.

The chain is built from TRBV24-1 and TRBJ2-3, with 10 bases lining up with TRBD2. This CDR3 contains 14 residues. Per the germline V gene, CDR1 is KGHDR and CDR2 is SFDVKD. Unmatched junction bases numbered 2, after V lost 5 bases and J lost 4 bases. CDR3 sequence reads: CATSVSGGADTQYF. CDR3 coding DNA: TGTGCCACCAGTGTGAGCGGGGGGGCAGATACGCAGTATTTT.

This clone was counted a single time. The CDR3 loop reads CASSRDRGAEAFF. The CDR3 coding sequence is TGTGCCAGCAGTAGAGACAGGGGGGCTGAAGCTTTCTTT. The chain links TRBV6-5 to TRBJ1-1, with 9 positions matching TRBD1. Germline CDR1 is MNHEY and CDR2 is SVGAGI. With V trimmed by 5 bases and J by 6 bases, 4 bases remained unmatched. The CDR3 consists of 13 residues.

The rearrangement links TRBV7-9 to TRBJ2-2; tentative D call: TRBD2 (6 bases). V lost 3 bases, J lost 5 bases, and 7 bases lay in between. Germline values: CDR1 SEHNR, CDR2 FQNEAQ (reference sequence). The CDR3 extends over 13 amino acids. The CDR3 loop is CASSFGGTGELFF. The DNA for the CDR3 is TGTGCCAGCAGCTTTGGGGGGACCGGGGAGCTGTTTTTT.

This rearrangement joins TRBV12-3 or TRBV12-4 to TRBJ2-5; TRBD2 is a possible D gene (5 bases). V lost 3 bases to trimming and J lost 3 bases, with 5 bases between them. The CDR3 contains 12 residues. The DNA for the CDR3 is TGTGCCAGCAGTTTGGAGGAAGAGACCCAGTACTTC. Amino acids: CASSLEEETQYF.

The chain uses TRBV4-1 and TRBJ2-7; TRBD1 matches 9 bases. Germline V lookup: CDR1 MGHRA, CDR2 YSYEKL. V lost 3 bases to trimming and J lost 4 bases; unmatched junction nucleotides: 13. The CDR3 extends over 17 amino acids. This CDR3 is CASSHDAPGQGRYEQYF. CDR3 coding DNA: TGCGCCAGCAGCCATGATGCCCCGGGACAGGGAAGGTACGAGCAGTACTTC.

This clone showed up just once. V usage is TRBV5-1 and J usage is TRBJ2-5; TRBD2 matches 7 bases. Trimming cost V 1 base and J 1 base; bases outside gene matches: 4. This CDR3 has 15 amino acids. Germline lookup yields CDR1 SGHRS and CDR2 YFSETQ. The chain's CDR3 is CASSLWGGTQETQYF. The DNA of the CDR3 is TGCGCCAGCAGCTTGTGGGGGGGGACCCAAGAGACCCAGTACTTC.

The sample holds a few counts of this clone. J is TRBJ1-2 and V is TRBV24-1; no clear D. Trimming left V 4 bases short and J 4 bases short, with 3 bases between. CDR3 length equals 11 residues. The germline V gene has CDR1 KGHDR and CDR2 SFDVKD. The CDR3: CATSDGYGYTF. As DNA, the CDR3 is TGTGCCACCAGTGACGGCTATGGCTACACCTTC.

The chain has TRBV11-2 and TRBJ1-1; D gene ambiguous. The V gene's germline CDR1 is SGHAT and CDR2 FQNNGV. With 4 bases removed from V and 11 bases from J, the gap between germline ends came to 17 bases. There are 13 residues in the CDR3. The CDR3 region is CASSSTLGSRAFF. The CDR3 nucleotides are TGTGCCAGCAGCTCTACCCTAGGGAGTCGGGCTTTCTTT.

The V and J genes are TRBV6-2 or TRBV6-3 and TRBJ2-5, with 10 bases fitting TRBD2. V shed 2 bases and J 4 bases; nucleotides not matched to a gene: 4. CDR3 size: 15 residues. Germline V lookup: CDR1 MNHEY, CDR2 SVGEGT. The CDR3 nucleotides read TGTGCCAGCAGTTACCTAGCGGGAGTCCCAGAGACCCAGTACTTC. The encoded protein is CASSYLAGVPETQYF.

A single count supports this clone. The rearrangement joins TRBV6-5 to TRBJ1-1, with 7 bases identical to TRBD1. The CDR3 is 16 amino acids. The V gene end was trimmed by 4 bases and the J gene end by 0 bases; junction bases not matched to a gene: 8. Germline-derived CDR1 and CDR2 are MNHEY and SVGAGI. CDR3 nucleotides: TGTGCCAGCAGTTCCCGACAGGGTTGGATGAACACTGAAGCTTTCTTT. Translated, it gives CASSSRQGWMNTEAFF.

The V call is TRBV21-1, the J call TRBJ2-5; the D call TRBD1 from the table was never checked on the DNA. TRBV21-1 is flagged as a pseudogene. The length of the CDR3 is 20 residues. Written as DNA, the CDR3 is TGTGCCAGCAGCAAAGAGGTGGGGCCGGACAGGAAACATTTCAGTGAGACCCAGTACTTC. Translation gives CASSKEVGPDRKHFSETQYF.

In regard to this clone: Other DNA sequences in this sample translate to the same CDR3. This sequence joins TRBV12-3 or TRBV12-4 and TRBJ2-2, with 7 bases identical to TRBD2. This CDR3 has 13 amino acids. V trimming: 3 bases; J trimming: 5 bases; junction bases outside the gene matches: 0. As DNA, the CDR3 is TGTGCCAGCAGTTTGGGGGGGACCGGGGAGCTGTTTTTT. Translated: CASSLGGTGELFF.

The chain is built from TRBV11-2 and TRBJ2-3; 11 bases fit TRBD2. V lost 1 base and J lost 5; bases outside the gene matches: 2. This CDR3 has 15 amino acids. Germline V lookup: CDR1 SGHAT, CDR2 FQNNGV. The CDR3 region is CASSLGLAGRDTQYF. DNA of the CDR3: TGTGCCAGCAGCTTAGGACTAGCGGGAAGAGATACGCAGTATTTT.

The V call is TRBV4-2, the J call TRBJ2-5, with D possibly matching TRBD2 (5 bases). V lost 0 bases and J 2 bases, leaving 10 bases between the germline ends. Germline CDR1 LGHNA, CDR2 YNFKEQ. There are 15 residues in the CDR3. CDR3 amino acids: CASSQDGGSQETQYF. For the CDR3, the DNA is TGTGCCAGCAGCCAAGATGGTGGGAGTCAAGAGACCCAGTACTTC.

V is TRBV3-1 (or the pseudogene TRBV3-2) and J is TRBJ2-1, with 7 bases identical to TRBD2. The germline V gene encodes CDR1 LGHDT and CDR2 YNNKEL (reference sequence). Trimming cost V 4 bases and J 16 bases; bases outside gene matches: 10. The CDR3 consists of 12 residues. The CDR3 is CASSPRGGPYFF. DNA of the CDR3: TGTGCCAGCAGCCCCCGGGGAGGGCCCTATTTCTTC.

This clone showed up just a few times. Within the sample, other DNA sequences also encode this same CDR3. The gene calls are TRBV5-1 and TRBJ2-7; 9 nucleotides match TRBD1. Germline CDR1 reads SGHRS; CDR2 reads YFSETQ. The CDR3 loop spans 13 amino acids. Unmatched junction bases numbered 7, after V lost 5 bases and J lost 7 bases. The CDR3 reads CASSPGQGWEQYF. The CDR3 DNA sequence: TGCGCCAGCAGTCCGGGACAGGGATGGGAGCAGTACTTC.